This TCR beta chain came from a study of OX40 agonist ivuxolimab in advanced cancers. The wider study: Patients in dose escalation had liver, melanoma, kidney or head and neck cancers.

This clone showed up just a few times. Assay used: immunoSEQ multiplex PCR; TCRdb lists only in-frame clones, some missing. The sample includes roughly 90,000 clones, 85% of them seen just once. V lost 0 bases and J 8 bases, leaving 14 bases between the germline ends. The V gene's germline CDR1 is SGHNT and CDR2 YYREEE (reference sequence). The CDR3 runs 14 residues. The material was CD4+ or CD8+ T cells sorted from blood, obtained in a trial of the OX40 agonist ivuxolimab. This sequence was found in an adult with an advanced solid tumor such as melanoma, head and neck, liver or kidney cancer. The chain couples TRBV5-4 to TRBJ1-1, with D hard to call. The CDR3 here is CASSLADPDAEAFF. CDR3 nucleotide sequence: TGTGCCAGCAGCTTGGCCGACCCAGATGCGGAAGCTTTCTTT.